One TCR beta chain is described in this entry. These data belong to a study of T cells expressing NK-cell markers. TCRdb re-called the 5' RACE reads; every CDR3 protein appears as one record, without DNA. The sample table sets out about 170,000 distinct CDR3 sequences. The CDR3 contains 15 residues. Germline V gene sequence: CDR1 SEHNR, CDR2 FQNEAQ (reference sequence). This TCR came from a man aged 18 to 69 in good health. Input material: blood T cells: a sorted CD56 or NKG2C T cell subset, CD4+ or CD8+ T cells, or bulk PBMC T cells (not recorded which). The chain uses TRBV7-9 and TRBJ2-7; TCRdb returns TRBD1, unconfirmable since there is no DNA. The CDR3 sequence: CASSLVRDTGFEQYF.